The next 8 T cell receptor beta chains were all read from a single sample in a study of metastatic and nonmetastatic thyroid tumors. Not a single patient had been given any form of treatment at any point before undergoing thyroid surgery. TCRdb reanalyzed the PCR reads with MiXCR. The table records about 16,000 clones, more than 20% of them present only once. The sequenced sample consisted of adjacent normal tissue. Every receptor here comes from a female donor with papillary thyroid cancer or a benign thyroid nodule (not recorded which). Some clones in this sample may be carry-over from other donors' samples.

This clone was counted a single time. One junction end disagrees with the germline gene, perhaps due to a read error. At the DNA level, this CDR3 is encoded by other sequences in the same sample as well. The rearrangement uses TRBV20-1 and TRBJ1-6; TRBD1 might be the D (6 bases). CDR1 and CDR2 from the germline V gene are DFQATT and SNEGSKA (reference sequence). This CDR3 is 14 amino acids long. CDR3 sequence (DNA): TGCAGTGCTAGGGGAACAGGGTGGGGATCACCTCTCCACTTT. Amino acids: CSARGTGWGSPLHF.

This clone has more than one count but fewer than ten. V usage is TRBV27 and J usage is TRBJ2-1; maybe TRBD2 (6 bases). Germline V gene sequence: CDR1 MNHEY, CDR2 SMNVEV (reference sequence). V lost 5 bases, J lost 7 bases, and 15 bases lay in between. The CDR3 has 14 residues. This chain's CDR3 is CASSRVGLGNEQFF. The CDR3 DNA reads TGTGCCAGCAGTAGGGTGGGACTGGGGAATGAGCAGTTCTTC.

The chain links TRBV4-1 to TRBJ2-7; 8 bases are shared with TRBD2. Germline values: CDR1 MGHRA, CDR2 YSYEKL. V was clipped by 5 bases and J by 0 bases; unmatched bases: 6. The CDR3 extends over 15 amino acids. CDR3 protein: CASSSLAGSSYEQYF. The CDR3 DNA reads as TGCGCCAGCAGCTCGCTAGCGGGTAGCTCCTACGAGCAGTACTTC.

The chain is built from TRBV7-9 and TRBJ2-7; TRBD1 might be the D (5 bases). Per germline, CDR1 SEHNR and CDR2 FQNEAQ (reference sequence). Trimming took 2 bases from V and 2 from J, leaving 13 bases between them. The CDR3 sequence is 15 residues long. The CDR3 DNA sequence: TGTGCCAGCAGCTTACGGCAGGGTAGGCCCTACGAGCAGTACTTC. Protein sequence: CASSLRQGRPYEQYF.

V and J are TRBV9 and TRBJ1-3; no clear D. Germline loops: CDR1 SGDLS, CDR2 YYNGEE. V lost 2 bases to trimming and J lost 2 bases, with 8 bases between them. The CDR3 is 14 amino acids. This CDR3 is CASSVSDAGNTIYF. CDR3 nucleotides: TGTGCCAGCAGCGTCTCAGACGCTGGAAACACCATATATTTT. Full variable domain (remainder filled in from reference TRBV9 and TRBJ1-3): DSGVTQTPKHLITATGQRVTLRCSPRSGDLSVYWYQQSLDQGLQFLIQYYNGEERAKGNILERFSAQQFPDLHSELNLSSLELGDSALYFCASSVSDAGNTIYFGEGSWLTVV.

The chain combines TRBV20-1 with TRBJ2-1, with 10 bases that match TRBD1. This CDR3 spans 15 amino acids. Germline V gene sequence: CDR1 DFQATT, CDR2 SNEGSKA (reference sequence). Trimming at V came to 5 bases and at J to 8 bases, leaving 12 bases not matched to a gene. Here the CDR3 DNA reads TGCAGTGCTGCAAACCGGGACAGGGGAGGCGATGAGCAGTTCTTC. Amino acid sequence: CSAANRDRGGDEQFF.

This chain connects TRBV5-1 to TRBJ2-5; 9 bases are shared with TRBD1. The CDR3 has 15 residues. Germline V lookup: CDR1 SGHRS, CDR2 YFSETQ. Trimming took 4 bases from V and 4 from J; bases not matched to a gene: 8. CDR3 amino acids: CASSANRGLRETQYF. The CDR3 region has the DNA TGCGCCAGCAGCGCGAACAGGGGGCTAAGAGAGACCCAGTACTTC.

The chain uses TRBV20-1 and TRBJ2-1, with D unclear. This CDR3 comprises 14 residues. CDR1 is DFQATT and CDR2 is SNEGSKA in the germline V gene (reference sequence). V dropped 1 base and J dropped 2 bases, with 9 bases sitting between them. CDR3 coding DNA: TGCAGTGCTAGAGCGGGTGCCGCCTACAATGAGCAGTTCTTC. Encoded protein: CSARAGAAYNEQFF.